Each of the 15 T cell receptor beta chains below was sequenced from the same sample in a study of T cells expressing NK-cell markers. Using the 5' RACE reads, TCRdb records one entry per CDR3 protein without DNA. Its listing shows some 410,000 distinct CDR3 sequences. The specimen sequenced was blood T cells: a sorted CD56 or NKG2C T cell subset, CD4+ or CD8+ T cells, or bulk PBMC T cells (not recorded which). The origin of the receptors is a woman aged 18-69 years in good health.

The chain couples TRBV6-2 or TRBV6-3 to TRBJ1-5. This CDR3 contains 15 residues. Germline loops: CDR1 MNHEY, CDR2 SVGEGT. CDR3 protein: CASSSGVLSNQPQHF.

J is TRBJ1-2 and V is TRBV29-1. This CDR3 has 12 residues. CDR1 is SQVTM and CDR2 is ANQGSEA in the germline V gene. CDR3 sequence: CSFEGGRYGYTF.

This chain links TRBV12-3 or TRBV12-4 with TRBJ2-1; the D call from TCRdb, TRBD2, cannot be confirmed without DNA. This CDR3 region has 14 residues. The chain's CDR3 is CASTPGLAGEDPFF.

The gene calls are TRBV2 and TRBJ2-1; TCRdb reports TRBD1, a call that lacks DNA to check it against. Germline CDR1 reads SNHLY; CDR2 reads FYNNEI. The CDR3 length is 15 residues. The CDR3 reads CASSESSLGDNEQFF.

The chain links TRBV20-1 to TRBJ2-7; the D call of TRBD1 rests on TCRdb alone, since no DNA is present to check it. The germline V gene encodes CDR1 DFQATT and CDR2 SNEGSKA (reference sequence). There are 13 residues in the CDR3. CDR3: CSARGQDLYEQYF.

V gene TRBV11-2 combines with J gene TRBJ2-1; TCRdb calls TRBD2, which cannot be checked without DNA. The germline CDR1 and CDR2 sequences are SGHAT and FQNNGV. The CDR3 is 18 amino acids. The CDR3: CASSFTWPSGEGDNEQFF.

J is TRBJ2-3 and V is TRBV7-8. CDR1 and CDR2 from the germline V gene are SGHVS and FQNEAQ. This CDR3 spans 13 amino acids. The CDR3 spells CASSWVATDTQYF. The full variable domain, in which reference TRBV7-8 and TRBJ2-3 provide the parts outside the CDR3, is GAGVSQSPRYKVAKRGQDVALRCDPISGHVSLFWYQQALGQGPEFLTYFQNEAQLDKSGLPSDRFFAERPEGSVSTLKIQRTQQEDSAVYLCASSWVATDTQYFGPGTRLTVL.

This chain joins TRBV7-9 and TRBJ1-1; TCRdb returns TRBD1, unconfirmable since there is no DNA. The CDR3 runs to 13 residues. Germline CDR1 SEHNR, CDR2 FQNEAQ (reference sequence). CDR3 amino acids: CASSQGFITEAFF. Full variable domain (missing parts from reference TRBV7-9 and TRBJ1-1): DTGVSQNPRHKITKRGQNVTFRCDPISEHNRLYWYRQTLGQGPEFLTYFQNEAQLEKSRLLSDRFSAERPKGSFSTLEIQRTEQGDSAMYLCASSQGFITEAFFGQGTRLTVV.

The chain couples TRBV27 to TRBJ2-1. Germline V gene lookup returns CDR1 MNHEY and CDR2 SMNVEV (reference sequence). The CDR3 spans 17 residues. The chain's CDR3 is CASSLSGIVDSYNEQFF.

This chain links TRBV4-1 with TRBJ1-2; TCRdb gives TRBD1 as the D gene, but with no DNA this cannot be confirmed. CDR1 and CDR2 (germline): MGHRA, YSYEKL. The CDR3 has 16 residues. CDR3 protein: CASSQPRGNLIYGYTF.

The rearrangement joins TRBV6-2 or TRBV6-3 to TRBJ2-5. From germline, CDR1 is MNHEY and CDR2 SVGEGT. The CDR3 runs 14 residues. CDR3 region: CASSYSSVRETQYF.

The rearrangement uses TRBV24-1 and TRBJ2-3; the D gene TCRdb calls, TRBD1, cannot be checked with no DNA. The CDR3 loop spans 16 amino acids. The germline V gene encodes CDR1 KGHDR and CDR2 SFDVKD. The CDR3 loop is CATSLSGTGKTDTQYF.

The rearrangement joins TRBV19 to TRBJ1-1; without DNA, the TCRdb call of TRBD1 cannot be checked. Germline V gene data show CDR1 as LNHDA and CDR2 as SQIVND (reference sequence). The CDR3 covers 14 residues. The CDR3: CASSITQGGTEAFF.

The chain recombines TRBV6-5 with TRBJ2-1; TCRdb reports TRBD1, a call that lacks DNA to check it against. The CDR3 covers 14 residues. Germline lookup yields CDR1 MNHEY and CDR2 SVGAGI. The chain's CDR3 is CASSYSSQGGEQFF.

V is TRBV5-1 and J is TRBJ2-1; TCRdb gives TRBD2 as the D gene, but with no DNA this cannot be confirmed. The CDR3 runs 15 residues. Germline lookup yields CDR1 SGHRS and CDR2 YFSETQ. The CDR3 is CASSITSGVLNEQFF.